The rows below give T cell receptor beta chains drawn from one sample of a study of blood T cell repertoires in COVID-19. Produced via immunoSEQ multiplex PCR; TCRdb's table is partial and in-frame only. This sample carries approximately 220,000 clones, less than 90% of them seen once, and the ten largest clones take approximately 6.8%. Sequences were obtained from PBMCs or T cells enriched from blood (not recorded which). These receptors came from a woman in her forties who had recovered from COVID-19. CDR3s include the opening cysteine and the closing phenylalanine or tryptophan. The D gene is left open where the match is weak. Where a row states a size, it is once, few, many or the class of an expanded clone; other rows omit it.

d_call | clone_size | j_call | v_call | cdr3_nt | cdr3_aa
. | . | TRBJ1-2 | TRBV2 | TGTGCCAGCAGTGCGGAGGACAGACCTTATGGCTACACCTTC | CASSAEDRPYGYTF
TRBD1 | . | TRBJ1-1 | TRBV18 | TGTGCCAGCTCACCAGGACAGGCCACTGAAGCTTTCTTT | CASSPGQATEAFF
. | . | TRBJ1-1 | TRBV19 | TGTGCCAGTAGTATAGCGGGTGTAAGTACTGAAGCTTTCTTT | CASSIAGVSTEAFF
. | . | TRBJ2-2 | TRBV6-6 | TGTGCCAGCGGAGCGGAGAACACCGGGGAGCTGTTTTTT | CASGAENTGELFF
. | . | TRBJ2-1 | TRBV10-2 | TGCGCCAGCAAGGAGCGTTACACCTACAATGAGCAGTTCTTC | CASKERYTYNEQFF
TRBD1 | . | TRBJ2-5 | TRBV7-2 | TGTGCCAGCAGCGTCAGACAGGGTGGGATGGACCAGTACTTC | CASSVRQGGMDQYF
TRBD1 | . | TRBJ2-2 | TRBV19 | TGTGCCAGTAGTTTACAGGGGGCGGGCACCGGGGAGCTGTTTTTT | CASSLQGAGTGELFF
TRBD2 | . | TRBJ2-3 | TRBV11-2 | TGTGCCAGCAGCTTTGCTAGCGGGAGGAAGGAAACGCAGTATTTT | CASSFASGRKETQYF
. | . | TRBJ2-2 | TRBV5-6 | TGTGCCAGCAGCTTGGCCGGCCTAGGGGACACCGGGGAGCTGTTTTTT | CASSLAGLGDTGELFF
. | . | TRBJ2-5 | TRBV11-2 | TGTGCCAGCAGCTCTCTCCGGGTAGCGAAACAAGAGACCCAGTACTTC | CASSSLRVAKQETQYF
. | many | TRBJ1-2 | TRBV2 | TGTGCCAGCAGTGAACGGACACCATCTAACTATGGCTACACCTTC | CASSERTPSNYGYTF
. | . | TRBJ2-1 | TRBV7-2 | TGTGCCAGCAGCGCTAAGTATGAGCAGTTCTTC | CASSAKYEQFF
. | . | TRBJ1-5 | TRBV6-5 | TGTGCCAGCAAAATATGGACAGGCAATCAGCCCCAGCATTTT | CASKIWTGNQPQHF
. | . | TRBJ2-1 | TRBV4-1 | TGCGCCAGCAGCCAAGATCTTAGGAGCGGACTCTACAATGAGCAGTTCTTC | CASSQDLRSGLYNEQFF
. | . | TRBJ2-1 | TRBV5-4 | TGTGCCAGCAGCTTCTTGGAGGGTGAGCAGTTCTTC | CASSFLEGEQFF
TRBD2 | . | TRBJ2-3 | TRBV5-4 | TGTGCCAGCAGCTTGTTTATACGGGAGGGGGGTAGCACAGATACGCAGTATTTT | CASSLFIREGGSTDTQYF
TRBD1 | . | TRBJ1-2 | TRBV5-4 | TGTGCCAGCAGCCCCAAGGACAGGGAGAACTTCTACACCTTC | CASSPKDRENFYTF
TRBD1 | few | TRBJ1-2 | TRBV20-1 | TGCAGTGCTAGTTTTCTCCGGACAGGGATCAGGCATGCAGGGGGCTACACCTTC | CSASFLRTGIRHAGGYTF
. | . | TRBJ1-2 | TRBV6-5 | TGTGCCAGCAGCCGGGTGGGGGGGTACGGCTATGGCTACACCTTC | CASSRVGGYGYGYTF
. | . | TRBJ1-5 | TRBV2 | TGTGCCAGCAGTGCTCAGGGTTCTGGTCAGCCCCAGCATTTT | CASSAQGSGQPQHF
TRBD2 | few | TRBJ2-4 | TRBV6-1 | TGTGCCGTCAGTGGGCCTAGCGGGAGTGTTGTCGCCAAAAACATTCAGTACTTC | CAVSGPSGSVVAKNIQYF
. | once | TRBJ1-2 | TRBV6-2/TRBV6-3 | TGTGCCAGCAGTTACATCCAGGTGACTAACTATGGCTACACCTTC | CASSYIQVTNYGYTF
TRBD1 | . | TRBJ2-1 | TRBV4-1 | TGCGCCAGCAGCCCCCGAGGAGGGACAGGGGCCATCGGCTCCTACAATGAGCAGTTCTTC | CASSPRGGTGAIGSYNEQFF
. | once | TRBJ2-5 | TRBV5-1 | TGCGCCAGCAGCTCGGTAACGGCGGCTCAAGAGACCCAGTACTTC | CASSSVTAAQETQYF
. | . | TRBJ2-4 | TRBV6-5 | TGTGCCAGCAGCACATATCCCGCATTAGGGGACATTCAGTACTTC | CASSTYPALGDIQYF
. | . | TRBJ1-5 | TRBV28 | TGTGCCAGCAGGAAGGGGGGGAGCAATCAGCCCCAGCATTTT | CASRKGGSNQPQHF
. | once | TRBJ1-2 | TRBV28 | TGTGCCAGCAGTCCCGGGGGCTATGGCTACACCTTC | CASSPGGYGYTF
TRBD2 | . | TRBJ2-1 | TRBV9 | TGTGCCAGCAGCTTCCTGACTAGCGGGATCACCGAGCAGTTCTTC | CASSFLTSGITEQFF
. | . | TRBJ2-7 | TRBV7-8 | TGTGCCAGCAGCTTAGCGGAGGGGCCTTGGAGCGAGCAGTACTTC | CASSLAEGPWSEQYF
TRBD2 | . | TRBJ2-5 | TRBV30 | TGTGCCTGGGGACTAGGGGTAGAGACCCAGTACTTC | CAWGLGVETQYF
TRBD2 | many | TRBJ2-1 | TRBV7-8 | TGTGCAGAAGCCATCCCCTCGCCTCATAGCGGGAGTGTCTACAATGAGCAGTTCTTC | CAEAIPSPHSGSVYNEQFF
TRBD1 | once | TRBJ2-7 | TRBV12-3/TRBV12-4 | TGTGCCAGCAGTTTGAGACAGGGCGACGAGCAGTACTTC | CASSLRQGDEQYF
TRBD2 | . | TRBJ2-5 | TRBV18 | TGTGCCAGCTCACCCCGCGGACTAGCGGGAGGGCAAGAGACCCAGTACTTC | CASSPRGLAGGQETQYF
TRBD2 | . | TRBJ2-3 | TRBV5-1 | TGCGCCAGCAGCCGAGGGACTAGCGGGAGGGCCGGCACAGATACGCAGTATTTT | CASSRGTSGRAGTDTQYF
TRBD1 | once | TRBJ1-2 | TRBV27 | TGTGCCAGCAGCTACAGGGGAAATAACTATGGCTACACCTTC | CASSYRGNNYGYTF
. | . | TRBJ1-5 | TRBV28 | TGTGCCAGCAGTTTAGCCAGTCCCAATCAGCCCCAGCATTTT | CASSLASPNQPQHF
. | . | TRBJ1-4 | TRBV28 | TGTGCCAGCAACAGGGTTCAGGAGGAACTGTTTTTT | CASNRVQEELFF
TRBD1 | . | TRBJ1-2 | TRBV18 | TGTGCCAGCTCACTTAACACAGGGGTTGACTATGGCTACACCTTC | CASSLNTGVDYGYTF
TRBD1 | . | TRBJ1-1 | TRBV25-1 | TGTGCCAGCAGGGGACAGGGTGTTCGGTACACTGAAGCTTTCTTT | CASRGQGVRYTEAFF
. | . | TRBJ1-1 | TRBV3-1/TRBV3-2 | TGTGCCAGCAGCCTCGGACAGTACACTGAAGCTTTCTTT | CASSLGQYTEAFF
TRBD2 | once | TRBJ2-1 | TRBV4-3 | TGCGCCAGCAGCCAAGAGGGGCGGCGGGAGACCAACAATGAGCAGTTCTTC | CASSQEGRRETNNEQFF
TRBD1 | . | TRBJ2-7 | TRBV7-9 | TGTGCCAGCAGCGACAGGGACAGCTACGAGCAGTACTTC | CASSDRDSYEQYF
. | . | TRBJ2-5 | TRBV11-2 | TGTGCCAGCAGCTTAGTCCCAGGGAGGTTAGAGACCCAGTACTTC | CASSLVPGRLETQYF
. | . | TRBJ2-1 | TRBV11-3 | TGTGCCAGCAGCTCTCTTGCCCTATCCTACAATGAGCAGTTCTTC | CASSSLALSYNEQFF
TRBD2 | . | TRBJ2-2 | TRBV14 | TGTGCCAGCAGCCAAGTCTCCCCTCTAGCGGAAGTAAACACCGGGGAGCTGTTTTTT | CASSQVSPLAEVNTGELFF
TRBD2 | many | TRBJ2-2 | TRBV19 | TGTGCCAGTAGGGCTAGCGGGGTTACCGGGGAGCTGTTTTTT | CASRASGVTGELFF
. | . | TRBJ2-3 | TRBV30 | TGTGCCTGGAGGGTGCTCGGGGTCACAGATACGCAGTATTTT | CAWRVLGVTDTQYF
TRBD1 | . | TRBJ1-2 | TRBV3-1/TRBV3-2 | TGTGCCAGCAGCCAAACGGACAGGGCAAACTATGGCTACACCTTC | CASSQTDRANYGYTF
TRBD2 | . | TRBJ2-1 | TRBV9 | TGTGCCAGCAGCCCGGGACTAGTAAACTACAATGAGCAGTTCTTC | CASSPGLVNYNEQFF
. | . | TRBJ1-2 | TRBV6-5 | TGTGCCTCCTACAGGGCTGGCTACACCTTC | CASYRAGYTF
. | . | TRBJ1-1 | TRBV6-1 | TGTGCCAGCAGTGAAGCGGCGAACACTGAAGCTTTCTTT | CASSEAANTEAFF
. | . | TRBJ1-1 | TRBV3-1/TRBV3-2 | TGTGCCAGCAGCCAAGTGGGAAGGGGAACTAACACTGAAGCTTTCTTT | CASSQVGRGTNTEAFF
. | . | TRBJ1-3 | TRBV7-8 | TGTGCCAGCAGCTTAGCTTCCGGTTCTGGAAACACCATATATTTT | CASSLASGSGNTIYF
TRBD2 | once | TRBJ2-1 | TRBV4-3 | TGCGCCAGCAGCCAAGAGGTAGCGGGAGGGTGGAATGAGCAGTTCTTC | CASSQEVAGGWNEQFF
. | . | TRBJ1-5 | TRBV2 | TGTGCCAGCAGCCCCAGGGAGGACGTTGATAGCAATCAGCCCCAGCATTTT | CASSPREDVDSNQPQHF
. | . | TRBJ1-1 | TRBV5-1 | TGCGCCAGCAGGGCACAGGGAAACACTGAAGCTTTCTTT | CASRAQGNTEAFF
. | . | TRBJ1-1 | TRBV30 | TGTGCCTGGAGAGCAGGCGGGTGGACTGAAGCTTTCTTT | CAWRAGGWTEAFF